The clone carrying this TCR beta chain was counted many times. Its antigen is undetermined. The hyperthyroidism was newly diagnosed and had lasted under 2 months; the patients were aged 18 to 65. This sample was included in a study of T cells in Graves' hyperthyroidism and ophthalmopathy. Study as a whole: Blood from the periphery was taken at initial diagnosis, before any treatment.

Regions amplified from RNA transcripts were the TCR beta CDR3 regions. HTBI primers were the set used in a first-round RT-PCR of the TCR CDR3. In TCRdb, the multiplex PCR reads were re-called with MiXCR into one record per CDR3 protein. Of approximately 600,000 distinct CDR3 sequences in the sample, 14% were seen once. Study conclusions and caveats: Most clonotypes expanded in the thyroid (above 0.001) were also present in blood.

Looked up from germline, CDR1 is SNHLY and CDR2 is FYNNEI. CDR3 size: 14 residues. V lost 3 bases and J 0 bases, leaving 8 bases between the germline ends. The chain is built from TRBV2 and TRBJ1-1; tentative D call: TRBD1 (5 bases). Sequencing used blood. This TCR was recovered from a woman in her twenties or thirties with Graves' hyperthyroidism that later progressed to Graves' ophthalmopathy. The chain's CDR3 is CASSEGQLNTEAFF. The DNA of the CDR3 is TGTGCCAGCAGTGAGGGGCAGCTGAACACTGAAGCTTTCTTT.